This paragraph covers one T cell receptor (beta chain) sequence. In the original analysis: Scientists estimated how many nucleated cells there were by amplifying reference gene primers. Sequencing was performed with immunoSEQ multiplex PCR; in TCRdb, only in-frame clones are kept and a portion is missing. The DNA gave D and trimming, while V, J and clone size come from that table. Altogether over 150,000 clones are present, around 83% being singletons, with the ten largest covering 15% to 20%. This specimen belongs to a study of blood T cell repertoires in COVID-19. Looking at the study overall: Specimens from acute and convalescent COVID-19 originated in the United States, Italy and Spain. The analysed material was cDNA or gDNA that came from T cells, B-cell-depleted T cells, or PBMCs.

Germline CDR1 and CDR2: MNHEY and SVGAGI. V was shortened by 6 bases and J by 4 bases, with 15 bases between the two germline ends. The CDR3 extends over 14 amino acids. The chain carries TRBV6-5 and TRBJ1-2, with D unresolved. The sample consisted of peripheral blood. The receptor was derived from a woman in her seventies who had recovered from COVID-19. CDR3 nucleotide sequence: TGTGCCAGCAGATCCGGGCCCAGCGGCTATGGCTACACCTTC. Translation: CASRSGPSGYGYTF.